This is a list of T cell receptor beta chains from one sample in a study of shared clonotypes between healthy human individuals. TCRdb's table, derived via immunoSEQ multiplex PCR, lists solely in-frame clones and lacks some. The data hold millions of clones, with over 85% observed a single time. The source material was naive CD4+ T cells sorted from blood. These receptors all stem from a man younger than 30 in good health. The CDR3 runs from the conserved cysteine through the conserved F or W. The size entry is marked missing in some rows and otherwise reads once, few, many or a size class.

j_call clone_size v_call cdr3_aa
TRBJ2-5 - TRBV11-2 CASSLVREGFKTQYF
TRBJ1-2 - TRBV12-5 CASGLVLYGVNYGYTF
TRBJ2-3 - TRBV9 CASSPQVVSTDTQYF
TRBJ1-2 - TRBV5-4 CASSLAGQGARGYTF
TRBJ1-1 few TRBV5-1 CASSSDTEAFF
TRBJ1-6 - TRBV7-2 CASSLAPNSPLHF
TRBJ2-1 - TRBV5-4 CASSLQGRGGPSSYNEQFF
TRBJ1-6 - TRBV6-1 CASTLRASHNSPLHF
TRBJ2-7 - TRBV7-8 CASSKGYDYEQYF
TRBJ2-4 - TRBV5-6 CASSLDAPGRDIQYF
TRBJ1-4 - TRBV6-6 CASINTGGPSNEKLFF
TRBJ2-5 - TRBV30 CAWSQGFAVTETQYF
TRBJ2-6 - TRBV12-5 CASGVRANVLTF
TRBJ2-7 - TRBV7-9 CASSLMGTGRHEQYF
TRBJ2-1 - TRBV5-1 CASSLEVAGVGEQFF